This T cell receptor (beta chain) was found in a study of OX40 agonist ivuxolimab in advanced cancers. Study summary: Allowance was made for prior anti-PD-1, anti-PD-L1 or anti-CTLA-4 therapy, and about 40% had some.

This CDR3 spans 16 amino acids. CDR1 and CDR2 from the germline V gene are SNHLY and FYNNEI. Trimming removed 8 bases from V and 1 base from J; junction bases left unmatched: 12. TCRdb's table, derived via immunoSEQ multiplex PCR, lists solely in-frame clones and lacks some. The sample shows some 15,000 clones, more than 80% of them seen only once. V gene TRBV2 combines with J gene TRBJ2-3, with 7 bases identical to TRBD1. The TCR sequence derives from an adult with an advanced solid tumor such as melanoma, head and neck, liver or kidney cancer. The sample was CD4+ or CD8+ T cells sorted from blood, taken in a trial of the OX40 agonist ivuxolimab. Here the CDR3 DNA reads TGTGCCAGCTGCTTTTCCTTTGACAGGGGCACAGATACGCAGTATTTT. Amino acids: CASCFSFDRGTDTQYF.